This record looks at one TCR beta chain sequence and its context. Its target is not known. This record belongs to a study of memory CD4+ T cells and cytomegalovirus serostatus. In the study overall: Donors were healthy Belgian adults, 8 to 10 CMV seropositive and fewer than 30 seronegative.

V lost 3 bases and J lost 4, with 19 bases in between. Germline CDR1 reads GTSNPN; CDR2 reads SVGIG (reference sequence). This CDR3 has 16 amino acids. TCRdb's copy holds only in-frame clones and misses some; the assay was immunoSEQ multiplex PCR. The table lists 55,000 to 80,000 clones, about 75% of them singletons. Single viable CD3+CD4+CD8-CD45RO+ cells were sorted as the memory CD4+ T cells. Overall study findings and caveats: The CMV-associated TCR signature appears largely within the CD4+ memory repertoire.

The origin of this receptor is an adult in good health and CMV-seropositive. Sequenced material: memory CD4+ T cells from blood. The chain recombines TRBV30 with TRBJ1-5; the D gene is possibly TRBD1 (6 bases). CDR3 amino acids: CAWSPRGQISNQPQHF. The CDR3 DNA sequence: TGTGCCTGGAGCCCCCGGGGGCAGATATCAAATCAGCCCCAGCATTTT.